Shown below are 17 T cell receptor beta chains from a single sample sequenced in a study of blood T cells in healthy people across ages. With a J-beta primer mix and a sample-barcoded 5' primer, a second PCR ran about 7 to 11 cycles. TCRdb ran MiXCR on the 5' RACE reads and lists one entry per CDR3 protein. Of about 1.1 million distinct CDR3 sequences in the sample, approximately 38% were seen once. Sequencing was done on a sample of blood. These receptors came from a man aged 18-30 years in good health.

The chain uses TRBV30 and TRBJ2-1; D is possibly TRBD2 (6 bases). The length of the CDR3 is 16 residues. In germline, CDR1 is GTSNPN, CDR2 SVGIG (reference sequence). V lost 6 bases to trimming and J lost 2 bases, with 20 bases between them. CDR3 residues: CACTSGTGDAYNEQFF. CDR3 DNA: TGTGCCTGCACGTCCGGGACGGGGGACGCCTACAATGAGCAGTTCTTC.

The chain couples TRBV29-1 to TRBJ1-1; tentatively, D is TRBD1 (6 bases). Trimming removed 3 bases from V and 1 base from J, with 9 bases in between. Germline V gene sequence: CDR1 SQVTM, CDR2 ANQGSEA. The CDR3 is made up of 13 amino acids. The CDR3 sequence is CSVEVGGNTEAFF. The CDR3 nucleotides are TGCAGCGTTGAGGTAGGGGGGAACACTGAAGCTTTCTTT.

This clonotype was recorded a few times. The genes are TRBV4-3 and TRBJ1-1; possibly TRBD1 for D (6 bases). The V and J ends lost 0 bases and 1 base respectively, with 15 bases between them. CDR1 LGHNA and CDR2 YSLEER come from the germline V gene. There are 17 residues in the CDR3. The CDR3: CASSQDRGGAGNTEAFF. Written as DNA, the CDR3 is TGCGCCAGCAGCCAAGATCGAGGGGGGGCCGGGAACACTGAAGCTTTCTTT.

The rearrangement joins TRBV11-2 to TRBJ1-1, with a weak D call TRBD1 (6 bases). The V and J ends lost 0 bases and 5 bases respectively, with 19 bases between them. The CDR3 covers 17 residues. CDR1 and CDR2 from the germline V gene are SGHAT and FQNNGV. The CDR3 sequence is CASSLELGRGARTEAFF. The DNA of the CDR3 is TGTGCCAGCAGCTTAGAGTTAGGGCGGGGGGCCAGGACTGAAGCTTTCTTT.

This clonotype was counted only a few times. At one end the junction does not follow the germline gene, possibly because of a read error. The V gene is TRBV29-1, the J gene TRBJ1-1; 7 nucleotides match TRBD1. Germline values: CDR1 SQVTM, CDR2 ANQGSEA. The CDR3 is 16 residues long. In DNA, the CDR3 is TGTAGCGTTGGTTACAGGGGAGCGGGCCTGAACACTGAAGCTTTCTTT. It encodes CSVGYRGAGLNTEAFF. Complete variable domain (other parts from reference TRBV29-1 and TRBJ1-1): SAVISQKPSRDICQRGTSLTIQCQVDSQVTMMFWYRQQPGQSLTLIATANQGSEATYESGFVIDKFPISRPNLTFSTLTVSNMSPEDSSIYLCSVGYRGAGLNTEAFFGQGTRLTVV.

This rearrangement joins TRBV10-3 to TRBJ1-5; D is undetermined. This CDR3 has 15 residues. Trimming left V 6 bases short and J 0 bases short, with 12 bases between. Germline V gene lookup returns CDR1 ENHRY and CDR2 SYGVKD. CDR3 bases: TGTGCCATCAGCCCCCGGGGAGATAGCAATCAGCCCCAGCATTTT. Protein: CAISPRGDSNQPQHF.

This clonotype was counted between two and nine times. This chain uses TRBV20-1 with TRBJ1-1; D unclear. Looked up from germline, CDR1 is DFQATT and CDR2 is SNEGSKA (reference sequence). Trimming pared 6 bases from V and 1 base from J, leaving 6 bases between. This CDR3 is 11 amino acids long. The CDR3 DNA follows: TGCAGTGCCACGAAGAACACTGAAGCTTTCTTT. Its protein is CSATKNTEAFF.

As regards this clonotype: This clone may be a read error of a much larger clone one base away. The V gene is TRBV6-6, the J gene TRBJ2-3; possibly TRBD1 for D (5 bases). This CDR3 contains 12 residues. Per germline, CDR1 MNHNY and CDR2 SVGAGI (reference sequence). The chain's CDR3 is CASSSMTDTRYF. In nucleotides, the CDR3 is TGTGCCAGCAGTTCCATGACAGATACGCGGTATTTT.

This clonotype was seen a handful of times. CDR3 residues: CASYAGEVTQETQYF. In DNA, the CDR3 is TGCGCCAGCTACGCCGGAGAGGTAACCCAAGAGACCCAGTACTTC. The gene calls are TRBV5-1 and TRBJ2-5; D is undetermined. The V gene lost 7 bases and the J gene lost 1 base, with 17 bases spanning the gap. The V gene's germline CDR1 is SGHRS and CDR2 YFSETQ. This CDR3 contains 15 residues.

This clonotype came up a few times. The CDR3 loop is CATSGGTTDTQYF. The CDR3 coding sequence is TGTGCCACCAGTGGGGGAACAACAGATACGCAGTATTTT. This chain joins TRBV24-1 and TRBJ2-3; D is unclear. CDR1 is KGHDR and CDR2 is SFDVKD in the germline V gene. Trimming pared 5 bases from V and 3 bases from J, leaving 8 bases between. The CDR3 length is 13 residues.

This clonotype was seen more than once but under ten times. The chain couples TRBV14 to TRBJ1-6, with no clear D. This CDR3 comprises 14 residues. Germline CDR1 and CDR2: SGHDN and FVKESK. V lost 7 bases to trimming and J lost 5 bases, with 12 bases between them. The CDR3 here is CASTTSKDNSPLHF. CDR3 nucleotides: TGTGCCAGCACGACATCGAAGGATAATTCACCCCTCCACTTT.

The gene calls are TRBV2 and TRBJ1-1, with D perhaps TRBD1 (5 bases). Trimming removed 3 bases from V and 6 bases from J, with 11 bases in between. Germline CDR1 reads SNHLY; CDR2 reads FYNNEI. CDR3 size: 13 residues. The CDR3 nucleotides are TGTGCCAGCAGTGATGGGCAGGGCCCTGAAGCTTTCTTT. It encodes CASSDGQGPEAFF.

This sequence joins TRBV7-3 and TRBJ2-2; TRBD1 agrees at 8 bases. Germline CDR1 reads SGHTA; CDR2 reads FQGTGA. The length of the CDR3 is 15 residues. After removal of 4 bases from V and 3 bases from J, the junction contained 4 bases not matched to a gene. The CDR3 loop reads CASSSRTGHTGELFF. The CDR3 nucleotides are TGTGCCAGCAGCTCAAGGACAGGGCACACCGGGGAGCTGTTTTTT.

This rearrangement joins TRBV13 to TRBJ1-1; a possible D gene is TRBD1 (5 bases). This CDR3 spans 13 amino acids. V was clipped by 10 bases and J by 5 bases, with 17 bases between them. Germline CDR1 reads PRHDT; CDR2 reads FYEKMQ (reference sequence). The CDR3 here is CATFQGGSTEAFF. In DNA form, the CDR3 reads TGTGCCACCTTCCAGGGTGGGTCGACTGAAGCTTTCTTT.

The chain uses TRBV7-2 and TRBJ1-2, with a weak D call TRBD1 (5 bases). This CDR3 is 15 amino acids long. Germline lookup yields CDR1 SGHTA and CDR2 FQGNSA. V lost 2 bases and J lost 8, with 18 bases in between. The CDR3 spells CASSLNRDSKPGYTF. In nucleotides, the CDR3 is TGTGCCAGCAGCTTAAATCGGGACTCCAAACCCGGCTACACCTTC. Drawing the rest from reference TRBV7-2 and TRBJ1-2, the complete variable domain is GAGVSQSPSNKVTEKGKDVELRCDPISGHTALYWYRQSLGQGLEFLIYFQGNSAPDKSGLPSDRFSAERTGGSVSTLTIQRTQQEDSAVYLCASSLNRDSKPGYTFGSGTRLTVV.

To note about this clonotype: A junction end diverges from the germline sequence, so it may reflect a read error. The chain has TRBV27 and TRBJ1-4, with a weak D call TRBD1 (5 bases). The germline gives CDR1 MNHEY, CDR2 SMNVEV (reference sequence). This CDR3 region has 13 residues. The CDR3 region has the DNA TGTGCCAGCAGGGTGGGGCCGCATGAAAAACTGGTTTTT. It encodes CASRVGPHEKLVF.

This rearrangement joins TRBV4-3 to TRBJ1-1; D is possibly TRBD1 (5 bases). Germline CDR1 and CDR2: LGHNA and YSLEER. Deletions cut 0 bases from V and 1 base from J, with 15 bases between. CDR3 length: 17 amino acids. The DNA for the CDR3 is TGCGCCAGCAGCCAAGATTGGTCAGGGAGGGGGAACACTGAAGCTTTCTTT. Its translation: CASSQDWSGRGNTEAFF.